The sequence of this T cell receptor (beta chain) was determined in a study of control samples from healthy donors and cancer patients (dated by TCRdb to 2019 to 2021). Points on this clone: Its antigen is still unknown. Within one base of it there is no much larger clone, and no base qualities were kept.

The library came from the immunoSEQ multiplex PCR assay. TCRdb took over this immuneACCESS table, retaining in-frame rearrangements with V and J assigned. Such tables are incomplete; in checked studies, under half of the missing clones stem from an unresolved V gene, and the remainder is unexplained. The sample table records 90,000 or so clones; around four fifths of these occur just once. The top ten clones comprise 15% to 20% of the sample. The CDR3 goes from the cysteine to the phenylalanine over 14 residues. The sequence is cut down to CDR3 DNA, 42 bases in frame from base 1. Clipping removes 6 bases from V and 2 bases from J, with 4 as the unmatched junction base count. CDR1 and CDR2 (KGHSH, LQKENI) derive from the germline V gene.

This chain is built from TRBV18 and TRBJ1-5, with TRBD1 matching 7 junction bases. The sample consisted of blood. This TCR was recovered from a man aged 30 to 39 in good health. The DNA sequence is as follows: TGTGCCAGCTCGCCCGACAGGGGCAATCAGCCCCAGCATTTT. This translates into CASSPDRGNQPQHF. This CDR3, with the reference TRBV18 and TRBJ1-5 proteins standing in past its ends, gives the full variable domain NAGVMQNPRHLVRRRGQEARLRCSPMKGHSHVYWYRQLPEEGLKFMVYLQKENIIDESGMPKERFSAEFPKEGPSILRIQQVVRGDSAAYFCASSPDRGNQPQHFGDGTRLSIL.